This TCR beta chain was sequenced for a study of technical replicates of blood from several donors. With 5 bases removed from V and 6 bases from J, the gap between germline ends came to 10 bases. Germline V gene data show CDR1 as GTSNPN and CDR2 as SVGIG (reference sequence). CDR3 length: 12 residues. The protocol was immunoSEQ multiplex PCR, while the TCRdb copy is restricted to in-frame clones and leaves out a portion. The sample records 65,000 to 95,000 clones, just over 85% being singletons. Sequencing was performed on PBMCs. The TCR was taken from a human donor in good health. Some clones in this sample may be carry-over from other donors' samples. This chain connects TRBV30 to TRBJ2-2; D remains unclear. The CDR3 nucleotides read TGTGCCTGGTGGCCCACCGCCGGGGAGCTGTTTTTT. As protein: CAWWPTAGELFF.